A single T cell receptor (beta chain) is shown here with its context. This specimen belongs to a study of blood T cell repertoires in COVID-19. Study-level background: The analysed material was cDNA or gDNA that came from T cells, B-cell-depleted T cells, or PBMCs.

Seattle researchers signed up patients amid active infection and tracked them longitudinally. TCRdb keeps only in-frame clones here, not all; method: immunoSEQ multiplex PCR. The sample holds approximately 480,000 clones, approximately 89% seen once. Sequencing was done on a sample of peripheral blood. The origin of this receptor is a man between 18 and 35 years old with COVID-19, enrolled during active disease.

CDR3 residues: CASSYSRLADYNEQFF. For the CDR3, the DNA is TGTGCCAGCAGTTACTCGCGTCTAGCGGACTACAATGAGCAGTTCTTC. The chain has TRBV6-6 and TRBJ2-1; 7 bases match TRBD2. Germline loops: CDR1 MNHNY, CDR2 SVGAGI (reference sequence). J was trimmed by 3 bases and V by 0 bases; bases with no gene match: 5. The CDR3 is 16 amino acids.